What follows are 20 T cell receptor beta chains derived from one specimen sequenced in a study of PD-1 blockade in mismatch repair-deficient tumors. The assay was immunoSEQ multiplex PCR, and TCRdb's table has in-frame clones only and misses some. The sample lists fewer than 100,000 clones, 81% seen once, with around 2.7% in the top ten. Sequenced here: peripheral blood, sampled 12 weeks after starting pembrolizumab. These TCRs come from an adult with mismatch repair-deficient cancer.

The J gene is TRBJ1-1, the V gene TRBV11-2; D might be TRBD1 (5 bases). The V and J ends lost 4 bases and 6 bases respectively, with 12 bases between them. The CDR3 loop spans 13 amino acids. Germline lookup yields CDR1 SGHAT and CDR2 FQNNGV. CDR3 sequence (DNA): TGTGCCAGCAGCTCCGCCCGGGGCGCTGAAGCTTTCTTT. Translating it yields CASSSARGAEAFF.

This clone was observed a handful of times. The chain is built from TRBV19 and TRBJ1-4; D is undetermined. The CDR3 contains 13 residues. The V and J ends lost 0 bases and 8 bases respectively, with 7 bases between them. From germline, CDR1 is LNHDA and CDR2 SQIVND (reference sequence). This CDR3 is CASSIESMEKLFF. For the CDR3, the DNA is TGTGCCAGTAGTATAGAGTCCATGGAAAAACTGTTTTTT.

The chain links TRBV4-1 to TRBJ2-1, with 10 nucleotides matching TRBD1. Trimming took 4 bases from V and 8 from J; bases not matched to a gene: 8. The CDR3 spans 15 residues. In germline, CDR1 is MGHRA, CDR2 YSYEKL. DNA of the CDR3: TGCGCCAGCAGCCGAGGACAGGGGGATGGCTATGAGCAGTTCTTC. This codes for CASSRGQGDGYEQFF.

The CDR3 bases are TGTGCCAGCAGCCCCGAGAGTAATGAGCAGTTCTTC. Translated: CASSPESNEQFF. The chain uses TRBV7-9 and TRBJ2-1, with unresolved D. The germline V and J ends were trimmed by 5 bases and 7 bases, with 9 bases remaining between them. The CDR3 is 12 amino acids. The V gene's germline CDR1 is SEHNR and CDR2 FQNEAQ (reference sequence).

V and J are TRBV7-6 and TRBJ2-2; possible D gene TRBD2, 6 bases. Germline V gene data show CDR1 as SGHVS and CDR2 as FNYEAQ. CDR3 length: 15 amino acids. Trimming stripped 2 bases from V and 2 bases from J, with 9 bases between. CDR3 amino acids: CASSLPGLNTGELFF. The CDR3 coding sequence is TGTGCCAGCAGCTTACCGGGACTCAACACCGGGGAGCTGTTTTTT.

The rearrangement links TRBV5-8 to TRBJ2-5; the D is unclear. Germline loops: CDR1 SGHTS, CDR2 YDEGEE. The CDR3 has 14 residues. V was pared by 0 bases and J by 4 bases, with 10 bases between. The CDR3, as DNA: TGTGCCAGCAGCTTGGATTGGGCCACAGAGACCCAGTACTTC. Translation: CASSLDWATETQYF.

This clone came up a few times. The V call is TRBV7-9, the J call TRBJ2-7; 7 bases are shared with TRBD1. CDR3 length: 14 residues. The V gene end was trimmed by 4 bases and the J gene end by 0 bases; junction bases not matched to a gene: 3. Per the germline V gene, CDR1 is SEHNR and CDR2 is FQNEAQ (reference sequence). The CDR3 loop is CASSWAGGSYEQYF. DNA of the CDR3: TGTGCCAGCAGCTGGGCAGGGGGCTCCTACGAGCAGTACTTC.

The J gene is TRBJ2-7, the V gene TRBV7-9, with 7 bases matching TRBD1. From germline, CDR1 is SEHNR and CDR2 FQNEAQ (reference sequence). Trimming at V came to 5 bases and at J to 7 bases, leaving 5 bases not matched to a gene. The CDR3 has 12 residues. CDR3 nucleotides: TGTGCCAGCAGCGAAACGACAGGGGAGCAGTACTTC. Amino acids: CASSETTGEQYF.

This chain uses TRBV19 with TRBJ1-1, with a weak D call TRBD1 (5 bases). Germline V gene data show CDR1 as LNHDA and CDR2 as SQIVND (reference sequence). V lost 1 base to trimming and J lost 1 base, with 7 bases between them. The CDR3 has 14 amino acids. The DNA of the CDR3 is TGTGCCAGTAGTATAGTAGACAGGAACACTGAAGCTTTCTTT. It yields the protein CASSIVDRNTEAFF.

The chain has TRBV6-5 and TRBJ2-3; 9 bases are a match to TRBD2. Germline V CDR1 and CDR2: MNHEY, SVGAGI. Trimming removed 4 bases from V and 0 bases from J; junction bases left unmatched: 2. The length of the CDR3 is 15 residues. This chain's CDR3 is CASSWTSVSTDTQYF. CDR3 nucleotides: TGTGCCAGCAGTTGGACTAGCGTTAGCACAGATACGCAGTATTTT.

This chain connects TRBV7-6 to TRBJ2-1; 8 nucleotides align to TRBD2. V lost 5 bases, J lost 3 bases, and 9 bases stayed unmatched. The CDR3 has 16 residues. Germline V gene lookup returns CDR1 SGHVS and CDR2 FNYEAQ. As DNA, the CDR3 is TGTGCCAGCAGCACCTCAGCGGGAGATCTCTACAATGAGCAGTTCTTC. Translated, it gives CASSTSAGDLYNEQFF. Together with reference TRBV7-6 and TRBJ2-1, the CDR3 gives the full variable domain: GAGVSQSPRYKVTKRGQDVALRCDPISGHVSLYWYRQALGQGPEFLTYFNYEAQQDKSGLPNDRFSAERPEGSISTLTIQRTEQRDSAMYRCASSTSAGDLYNEQFFGPGTRLTVL.

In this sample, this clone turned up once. The CDR3 is CASTRGRGSINEQFF. The CDR3 DNA is TGTGCCAGCACCCGGGGCAGGGGATCTATCAATGAGCAGTTCTTC. The chain is built from TRBV6-6 and TRBJ2-1, with a weak D call TRBD1 (6 bases). The CDR3 loop spans 15 amino acids. In germline, CDR1 is MNHNY, CDR2 SVGAGI (reference sequence). V gave up 7 bases and J gave up 6 bases, with 19 bases separating them.

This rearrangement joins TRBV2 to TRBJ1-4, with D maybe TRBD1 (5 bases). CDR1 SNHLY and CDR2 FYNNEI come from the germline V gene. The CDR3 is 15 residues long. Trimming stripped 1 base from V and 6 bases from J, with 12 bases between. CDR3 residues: CASSEVGQGYEKLFF. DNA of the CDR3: TGTGCCAGCAGTGAAGTAGGGCAGGGATATGAAAAACTGTTTTTT.

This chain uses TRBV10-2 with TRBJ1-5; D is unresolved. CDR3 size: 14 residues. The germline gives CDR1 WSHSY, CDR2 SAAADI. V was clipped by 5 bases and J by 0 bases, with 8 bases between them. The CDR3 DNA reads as TGCGCCAGCAGTTCCAGTAATAGCAATCAGCCCCAGCATTTT. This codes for CASSSSNSNQPQHF.

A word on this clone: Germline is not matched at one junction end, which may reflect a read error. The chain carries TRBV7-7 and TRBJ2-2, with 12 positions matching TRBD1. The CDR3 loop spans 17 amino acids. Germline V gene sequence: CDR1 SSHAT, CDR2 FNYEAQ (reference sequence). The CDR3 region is CASSPRPGQGAVRELFF. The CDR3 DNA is TGTGCTAGCAGCCCTAGACCGGGACAGGGGGCAGTCAGGGAGCTGTTTTTT.

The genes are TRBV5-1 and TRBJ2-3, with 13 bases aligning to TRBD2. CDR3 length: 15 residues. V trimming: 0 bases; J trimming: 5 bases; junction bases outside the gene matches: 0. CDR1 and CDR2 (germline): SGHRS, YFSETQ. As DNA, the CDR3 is TGCGCCAGCAGCTTGGGACTAGCGGGAGGAGATACGCAGTATTTT. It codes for CASSLGLAGGDTQYF.

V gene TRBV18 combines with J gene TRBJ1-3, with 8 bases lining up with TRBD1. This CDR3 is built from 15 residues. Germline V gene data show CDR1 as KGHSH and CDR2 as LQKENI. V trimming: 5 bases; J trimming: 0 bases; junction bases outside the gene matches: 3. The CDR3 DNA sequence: TGTGCCAGCTCATCAGGGACAGGCTCTGGAAACACCATATATTTT. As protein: CASSSGTGSGNTIYF.

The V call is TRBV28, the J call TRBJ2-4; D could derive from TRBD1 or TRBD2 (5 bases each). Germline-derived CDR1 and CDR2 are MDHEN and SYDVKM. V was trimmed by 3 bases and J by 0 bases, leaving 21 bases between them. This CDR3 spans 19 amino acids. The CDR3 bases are TGTGCCAGCAGTTTCTGGGGGTCTCTCGGAACGGTAGCCAAAAACATTCAGTACTTC. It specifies CASSFWGSLGTVAKNIQYF.

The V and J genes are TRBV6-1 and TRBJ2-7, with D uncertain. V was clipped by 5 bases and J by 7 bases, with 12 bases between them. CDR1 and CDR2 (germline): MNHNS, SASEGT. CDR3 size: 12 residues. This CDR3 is CASSQSQREQYF. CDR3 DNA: TGTGCCAGCAGTCAGTCTCAGAGGGAGCAGTACTTC.

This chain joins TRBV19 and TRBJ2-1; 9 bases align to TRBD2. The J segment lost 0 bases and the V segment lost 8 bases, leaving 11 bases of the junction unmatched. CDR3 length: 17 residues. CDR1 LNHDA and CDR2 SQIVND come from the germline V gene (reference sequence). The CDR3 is CASGGLARLSSYNEQFF. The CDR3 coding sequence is TGTGCCAGTGGCGGACTAGCGCGTTTGAGCTCCTACAATGAGCAGTTCTTC.